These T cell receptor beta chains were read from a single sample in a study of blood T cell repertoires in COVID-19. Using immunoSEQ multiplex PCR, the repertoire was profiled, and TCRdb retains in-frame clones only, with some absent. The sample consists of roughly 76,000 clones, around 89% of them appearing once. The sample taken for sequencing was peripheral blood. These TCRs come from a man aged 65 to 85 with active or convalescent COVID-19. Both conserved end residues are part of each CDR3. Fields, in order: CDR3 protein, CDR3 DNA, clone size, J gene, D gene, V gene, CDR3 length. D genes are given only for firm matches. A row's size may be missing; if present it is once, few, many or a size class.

CASSLFQGDEQFF	TGTGCCAGCAGCTTATTTCAAGGGGATGAGCAGTTCTTC	once	TRBJ2-1	.	TRBV7-3	13
CASSLGQGFSAGAKETQYF	TGTGCCAGCAGCTTAGGACAGGGGTTTTCCGCGGGAGCTAAAGAGACCCAGTACTTC	once	TRBJ2-5	.	TRBV7-9	19
CASMAGANYNEQFF	TGTGCCAGCATGGCGGGAGCGAACTACAATGAGCAGTTCTTC	.	TRBJ2-1	TRBD2	TRBV27	14
CASSQAGQAGGYTF	TGTGCCAGCAGCCAAGCCGGACAGGCTGGTGGCTACACCTTC	.	TRBJ1-2	TRBD1	TRBV3-1/TRBV3-2	14
CASSFSLRTSGRVGGNEQFF	TGTGCCAGCAGTTTTTCTCTCCGGACTAGCGGGAGGGTAGGTGGAAATGAGCAGTTCTTC	.	TRBJ2-1	TRBD2	TRBV27	20
CASSVGTGGALPQETQYF	TGTGCCAGCAGCGTCGGGACAGGGGGCGCCCTCCCTCAAGAGACCCAGTACTTC	.	TRBJ2-5	TRBD1	TRBV9	18
CASSEKRTRQVTDTQYF	TGTGCCAGCAGTGAGAAGCGGACTCGCCAAGTCACAGATACGCAGTATTTT	.	TRBJ2-3	.	TRBV2	17
CASSLTGGPLGYTF	TGTGCCAGCAGCTTGACAGGGGGCCCCTTAGGCTACACCTTC	.	TRBJ1-2	TRBD1	TRBV7-8	14
CASSLGLSEQFF	TGTGCCAGCAGTTTAGGACTAAGTGAGCAGTTCTTC	.	TRBJ2-1	.	TRBV27	12
CASSFFMGANTEAFF	TGTGCCAGCAGCTTTTTTATGGGAGCGAACACTGAAGCTTTCTTT	.	TRBJ1-1	.	TRBV7-9	15
CASSLRAGTRTSGRAGSEQFF	TGCGCCAGCAGCCTCCGGGCGGGGACCCGAACTAGCGGGAGGGCCGGTTCCGAGCAGTTCTTC	.	TRBJ2-1	TRBD2	TRBV5-1	21
CASRPTGTVDSPLHF	TGTGCCAGCAGACCAACCGGGACAGTCGATTCACCCCTCCACTTT	.	TRBJ1-6	TRBD1	TRBV28	15
CASSTSTGWGTEAFF	TGTGCCAGTAGTACTTCGACAGGCTGGGGCACTGAAGCTTTCTTT	once	TRBJ1-1	.	TRBV19	15